This TCR beta chain was sequenced in a study of regulatory T cells in long-lasting Graves disease. Whole-study results and caveats: Among samples with persistent disease, TRBV28, TRBJ1-2 and TRBJ2-5 were favored.

The CDR3 is made up of 16 amino acids. V shed 1 base and J 5 bases; nucleotides not matched to a gene: 6. CDR1 and CDR2 from the germline V gene are DFQATT and SNEGSKA (reference sequence). This clonotype was counted only a few times. No antigen is known for it. TCR beta libraries were built with iRepertoire HTBI primers and Arm-PCR of CDR3 regions. MiXCR, run by TCRdb on the multiplex PCR reads, gives a single entry per CDR3 protein. Of 350,000 to 450,000 distinct CDR3 sequences listed, 15% are singletons. Stated time point: newly diagnosed GD, antithyroid drugs for less than 3 months. With RNA extracted from PBMCs as input, the TCR library was made. Graves' disease diagnoses followed American Thyroid Association guidelines. The sample also formed part of further work on T cells in Graves' hyperthyroidism and ophthalmopathy.

The starting material was peripheral blood mononuclear cells (PBMCs), obtained at new diagnosis, from a patient treated with antithyroid drugs. The TCR originated in a woman in her thirties or forties with Graves disease. The J gene is TRBJ2-2, the V gene TRBV20-1, with 11 bases matching TRBD2. The CDR3 is CSARAKTSGITGELFF. The CDR3 DNA reads as TGCAGTGCTAGAGCAAAGACTAGCGGGATTACCGGGGAGCTGTTTTTT.